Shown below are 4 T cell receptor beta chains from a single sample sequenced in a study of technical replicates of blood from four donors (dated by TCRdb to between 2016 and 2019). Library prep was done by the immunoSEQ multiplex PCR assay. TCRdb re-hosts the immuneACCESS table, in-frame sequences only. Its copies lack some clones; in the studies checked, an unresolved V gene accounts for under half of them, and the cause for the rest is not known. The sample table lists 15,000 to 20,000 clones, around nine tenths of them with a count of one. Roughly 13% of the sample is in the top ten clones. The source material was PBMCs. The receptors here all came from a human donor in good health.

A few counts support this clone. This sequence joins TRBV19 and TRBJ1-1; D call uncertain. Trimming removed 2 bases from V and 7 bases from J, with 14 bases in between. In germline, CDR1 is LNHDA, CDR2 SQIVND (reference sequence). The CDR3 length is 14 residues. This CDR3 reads CASSIMWVDNEAFF. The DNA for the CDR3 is TGTGCCAGTAGTATAATGTGGGTCGACAATGAAGCTTTCTTT.

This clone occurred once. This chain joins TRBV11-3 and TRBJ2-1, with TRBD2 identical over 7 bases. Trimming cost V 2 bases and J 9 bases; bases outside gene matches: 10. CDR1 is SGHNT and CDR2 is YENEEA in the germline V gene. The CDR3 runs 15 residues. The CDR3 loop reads CASSLTAGGRFEQFF. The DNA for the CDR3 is TGTGCCAGCAGCTTAACCGCTGGCGGGAGATTTGAGCAGTTCTTC.

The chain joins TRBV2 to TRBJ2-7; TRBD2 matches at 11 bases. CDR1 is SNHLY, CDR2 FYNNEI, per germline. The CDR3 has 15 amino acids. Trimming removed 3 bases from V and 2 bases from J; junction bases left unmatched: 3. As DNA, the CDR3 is TGTGCCAGCAGTGAGTCTAGCGGGAGGCCCTACGAGCAGTACTTC. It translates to CASSESSGRPYEQYF.

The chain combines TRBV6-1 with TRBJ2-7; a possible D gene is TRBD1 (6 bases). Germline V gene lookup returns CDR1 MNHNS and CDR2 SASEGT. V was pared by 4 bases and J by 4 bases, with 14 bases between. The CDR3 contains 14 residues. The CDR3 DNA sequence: TGTGCCAGCAGTGGCCAGACAGGACGGTACGAGCAGTACTTC. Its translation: CASSGQTGRYEQYF.